Detailed here is one T cell receptor beta chain. Antigen unknown. The data stem from a study of OX40 agonist ivuxolimab in advanced cancers. Study background: The dose-escalation cohort had hepatocellular carcinoma, melanoma, renal cell or head and neck cancer.

There are 16 residues in the CDR3. Germline V gene lookup returns CDR1 MNHEY and CDR2 SMNVEV (reference sequence). V dropped 4 bases and J dropped 0 bases, with 13 bases sitting between them. The study, taken as a whole, reports: Both blood CD4+ and CD8+ T cells showed clonal growth by week 6 at 0.1 to 3.0 mg/kg.

Profiling relied on immunoSEQ multiplex PCR, and the TCRdb table lists in-frame clones only, not all of them. The sample yields some 52,000 clones, around 93% seen once. The receptor was derived from an adult with an advanced solid tumor such as melanoma, head and neck, liver or kidney cancer. The rearrangement joins TRBV27 to TRBJ2-4; D possibly corresponds to TRBD1 (5 bases). This sample comprised CD4+ or CD8+ T cells sorted from blood, obtained in a trial of the OX40 agonist ivuxolimab. The CDR3 bases are TGTGCCAGCAGTTCCGACAGCTCACTAGCCAAAAACATTCAGTACTTC. It specifies CASSSDSSLAKNIQYF.